The 7 T cell receptor beta chains presented below share a single source sample, sequenced in a study of response to subunit inactivated influenza vaccine. TCRdb processed the RT-PCR reads anew with MiXCR; each CDR3 protein has one entry. Here the sample spans about 540,000 distinct CDR3 sequences, 11% to 15% being singletons. This specimen consisted of PBMCs from blood, obtained 11 to 12 days after vaccination. The source is a man in his fifties who received an inactivated influenza vaccine.

This clonotype was observed a handful of times. The chain is built from TRBV10-3 and TRBJ2-7; no firm D call. V lost 4 bases, J lost 1 base, and 11 bases lay in between. Germline V gene sequence: CDR1 ENHRY, CDR2 SYGVKD. The CDR3 sequence is 14 residues long. The CDR3: CAISVDRESYEQYF. In nucleotides, the CDR3 is TGTGCCATCAGTGTGGACCGCGAGTCCTACGAGCAGTACTTC.

The chain is built from TRBV20-1 and TRBJ2-3; D may be TRBD2 (6 bases). CDR1 and CDR2 (germline): DFQATT, SNEGSKA (reference sequence). With 0 bases removed from V and 8 bases from J, the gap between germline ends came to 9 bases. This CDR3 region has 12 residues. The CDR3 region is CSARELAGTQYF. The CDR3 coding sequence is TGCAGTGCTAGAGAACTAGCCGGTACGCAGTATTTT.

This clonotype was detected only a few times. The rearrangement links TRBV24-1 to TRBJ2-5; weak D call: TRBD2 (5 bases). Germline-derived CDR1 and CDR2 are KGHDR and SFDVKD. The V end lost 4 bases, the J end lost 5 bases, and 19 bases lay between the germline ends. The CDR3 has 16 amino acids. The CDR3 protein is CATSDPPAGQRETQYF. In nucleotides, the CDR3 is TGTGCCACCAGTGACCCCCCGGCGGGCCAGAGGGAGACCCAGTACTTC.

CDR3 coding DNA: TGCGCCAGCAGCTTGGGAGGGGCGGATGAGACCCAGTACTTC. It yields the protein CASSLGGADETQYF. The V and J genes are TRBV5-1 and TRBJ2-5; D may be TRBD1 or TRBD2 (5 bases each). The CDR3 has 14 amino acids. Looked up from germline, CDR1 is SGHRS and CDR2 is YFSETQ. Trimming cost V 0 bases and J 5 bases, with 11 bases left between them.

The V call is TRBV10-2, the J call TRBJ2-7; possible D gene TRBD1, 6 bases. Germline V gene lookup returns CDR1 WSHSY and CDR2 SAAADI. This CDR3 region has 13 residues. V was shortened by 7 bases and J by 0 bases, with 10 bases between the two germline ends. The chain's CDR3 is CASNDRLSYEQYF. DNA for the CDR3: TGCGCCAGCAACGACAGGCTCTCCTACGAGCAGTACTTC.

V usage is TRBV9 and J usage is TRBJ2-5; TRBD2 is a possible D gene (6 bases). This CDR3 is built from 13 residues. V shed 0 bases and J shed 8 bases, with 11 bases lying between them. Germline CDR1 SGDLS, CDR2 YYNGEE. The CDR3 nucleotides are TGTGCCAGCAGCGTAGAAGTCGGGAGCACCCAGTACTTC. Translation: CASSVEVGSTQYF. The variable domain in full, with the rest retrieved from reference TRBV9 and TRBJ2-5, is DSGVTQTPKHLITATGQRVTLRCSPRSGDLSVYWYQQSLDQGLQFLIQYYNGEERAKGNILERFSAQQFPDLHSELNLSSLELGDSALYFCASSVEVGSTQYFGPGTRLLVL.

In this sample, this clonotype turned up a few times. This sequence joins TRBV7-2 and TRBJ2-7, with D perhaps matching TRBD1 (5 bases). The CDR3 loop spans 14 amino acids. Germline CDR1 reads SGHTA; CDR2 reads FQGNSA. Trimming stripped 2 bases from V and 2 bases from J, with 10 bases between. The CDR3 is CASSLPTVPYEQYF. CDR3 DNA sequence: TGTGCCAGCAGCTTACCGACAGTTCCCTACGAGCAGTACTTC.